One sample yielded the 29 T cell receptor beta chains listed below, sequenced in a study of control samples from healthy donors and cancer patients. Profiling relied on immunoSEQ multiplex PCR, and the TCRdb table lists in-frame clones only, not all of them. The sample has 45,000 to 60,000 clones, 75% to 90% seen once; the top ten hold over 9.5%. Material for sequencing was blood. These receptors came from a man between 65 and 85 years old in good health.

The V call is TRBV5-1, the J call TRBJ1-4, with D perhaps matching TRBD1 (5 bases). The germline CDR1 and CDR2 sequences are SGHRS and YFSETQ. This CDR3 is built from 15 residues. Trimming cost V 7 bases and J 8 bases, with 21 bases left between them. The CDR3 nucleotides are TGCGCCAGCTCGAGAGGGGCCGGGGGAGAAGAAAAACTGTTTTTT. This translates into CASSRGAGGEEKLFF.

The chain recombines TRBV5-6 with TRBJ1-2, with 7 bases aligning to TRBD1. Trimming took 2 bases from V and 4 from J; bases not matched to a gene: 5. There are 14 residues in the CDR3. CDR1 is SGHDT, CDR2 YYEEEE, per germline. CDR3: CASSLNRGLYGYTF. The DNA for the CDR3 is TGTGCCAGCAGCTTAAACAGGGGTCTCTATGGCTACACCTTC.

The chain uses TRBV6-5 and TRBJ1-2; D not resolved. V was trimmed by 1 base and J by 8 bases, leaving 11 bases between them. From germline, CDR1 is MNHEY and CDR2 SVGAGI. CDR3 length: 13 amino acids. The CDR3 protein is CASSYLSVVGYTF. The DNA for the CDR3 is TGTGCCAGCAGTTACTTATCAGTGGTAGGCTACACCTTC.

The chain links TRBV4-2 to TRBJ2-3; TRBD2 matches at 13 bases. Germline values: CDR1 LGHNA, CDR2 YNFKEQ. This CDR3 has 19 residues. J gave up 0 bases and V 2 bases, and 8 bases lay outside the gene matches. The CDR3 nucleotides read TGTGCCAGCAGCCAACGTACTAGCGGGGGGGCTACTAGCACAGATACGCAGTATTTT. Encoded protein: CASSQRTSGGATSTDTQYF.

The J gene is TRBJ1-3, the V gene TRBV11-2, with no clear D. This CDR3 contains 14 residues. CDR1 is SGHAT, CDR2 FQNNGV, per germline. V lost 4 bases and J lost 3, with 10 bases in between. CDR3 loop: CASSSIVGGNTIYF. CDR3 nucleotides: TGTGCCAGCAGCTCGATCGTAGGTGGAAACACCATATATTTT. The whole variable domain, filled in from reference TRBV11-2 and TRBJ1-3, reads EAGVAQSPRYKIIEKRQSVAFWCNPISGHATLYWYQQILGQGPKLLIQFQNNGVVDDSQLPKDRFSAERLKGVDSTLKIQPAKLEDSAVYLCASSSIVGGNTIYFGEGSWLTVV.

The V and J genes are TRBV7-2 and TRBJ1-2, with 8 nucleotides matching TRBD1. This CDR3 comprises 19 residues. V lost 5 bases and J lost 2; bases outside the gene matches: 19. Germline-derived CDR1 and CDR2 are SGHTA and FQGNSA. The CDR3 DNA sequence: TGTGCCAGCAGCAACCACCGGGACAGGTTCCGCAAAACAAACTATGGCTACACCTTC. Residues: CASSNHRDRFRKTNYGYTF.

The chain recombines TRBV27 with TRBJ2-7; weak D call: TRBD1 (6 bases). V dropped 6 bases and J dropped 5 bases, with 14 bases sitting between them. Germline V gene lookup returns CDR1 MNHEY and CDR2 SMNVEV (reference sequence). CDR3 size: 13 residues. The DNA of the CDR3 is TGTGCCAGCAGATTTAGACAGGCCAACGAGCAGTACTTC. It encodes CASRFRQANEQYF.

The CDR3 protein is CASSRDSGRTISYEQYF. The DNA of the CDR3 is TGTGCCAGCAGCCGGGATAGCGGGAGGACTATCTCCTACGAGCAGTACTTC. V usage is TRBV4-2 and J usage is TRBJ2-7; TRBD2 matches at 10 bases. The germline V gene has CDR1 LGHNA and CDR2 YNFKEQ. V lost 4 bases, J lost 0 bases, and 9 bases stayed unmatched. CDR3 length equals 17 residues.

The chain employs TRBV9 and TRBJ2-2; 8 bases line up with TRBD1. Germline CDR1 is SGDLS and CDR2 is YYNGEE. This CDR3 contains 16 residues. Trimming at V came to 0 bases and at J to 7 bases, leaving 8 bases not matched to a gene. CDR3 protein: CASSVGPGGGFGELFF. CDR3 DNA sequence: TGTGCCAGCAGCGTAGGTCCAGGGGGCGGTTTCGGGGAGCTGTTTTTT.

On this clone itself: The junction differs from germline at one of its ends, possibly a read error. This specimen includes other DNA sequences encoding the same CDR3. The chain carries TRBV7-3 and TRBJ2-2; D is possibly TRBD2 (7 bases). This CDR3 is built from 17 residues. Germline V CDR1 and CDR2: SGHTA, FQGTGA. The CDR3 DNA follows: TGCGCCAGCAGCTCCGTGGGGGGGCGGTCAAACACCGGGGAGCTGTTTTTT. Amino acids: CASSSVGGRSNTGELFF.

The chain recombines TRBV2 with TRBJ1-2; 10 nucleotides agree with TRBD1. The germline V gene encodes CDR1 SNHLY and CDR2 FYNNEI. This CDR3 comprises 11 residues. The trim removed 6 bases at V and 13 bases at J, leaving 5 bases unmatched. The CDR3 region is CASRRQGACTF. The CDR3 DNA follows: TGTGCCAGCAGAAGACAGGGGGCTTGCACCTTC.

This chain connects TRBV5-6 to TRBJ2-3; tentatively, D is TRBD1 (6 bases). The CDR3 is made up of 14 amino acids. Germline lookup yields CDR1 SGHDT and CDR2 YYEEEE. Trimming pared 4 bases from V and 7 bases from J, leaving 16 bases between. CDR3 sequence: CASSLGTFSNTQYF. Here the CDR3 DNA reads TGTGCCAGCAGCCTGGGGACATTTTCAAATACGCAGTATTTT.

This clone showed up just a few times. The chain is built from TRBV7-9 and TRBJ2-7, with TRBD2 matching 8 bases. The germline gives CDR1 SEHNR, CDR2 FQNEAQ (reference sequence). This CDR3 is 18 amino acids long. The V segment lost 1 base and the J segment 9 bases; nucleotides outside the gene matches: 20. The CDR3 bases are TGTGCCAGCAGCTTAGTCGTCGTAGGGCGGGAGGCTGTACGTGGGCAGTACTTC. This gives the protein CASSLVVVGREAVRGQYF.

The genes are TRBV7-8 and TRBJ2-4; 8 bases are shared with TRBD1. Trimming took 1 base from V and 8 from J; bases not matched to a gene: 10. The CDR3 length is 16 residues. Germline V gene lookup returns CDR1 SGHVS and CDR2 FQNEAQ. CDR3 nucleotide sequence: TGTGCCAGCAGCTTAGATCCAGGGGGCATGAGGGACATTCAGTACTTC. Protein sequence: CASSLDPGGMRDIQYF.

This clone came up once. The chain recombines TRBV5-1 with TRBJ2-5, with no clear D. Germline CDR1 reads SGHRS; CDR2 reads YFSETQ. V was trimmed by 2 bases and J by 2 bases, leaving 10 bases between them. The CDR3 has 14 amino acids. The CDR3: CASSFERTQETQYF. The CDR3 bases are TGCGCCAGCAGCTTCGAACGTACTCAAGAGACCCAGTACTTC.

The genes are TRBV7-2 and TRBJ1-4; D is unresolved. V was clipped by 5 bases and J by 8 bases, with 12 bases between them. The CDR3 is 13 amino acids. Per germline, CDR1 SGHTA and CDR2 FQGNSA. The CDR3 region is CASSPRSGEKLFF. DNA for the CDR3: TGTGCCAGCAGCCCTCGGAGCGGGGAAAAACTGTTTTTT.

This clone was picked up a small number of times. The chain joins TRBV19 to TRBJ2-3; 10 bases line up with TRBD2. V lost 7 bases and J lost 4; bases outside the gene matches: 11. CDR1 and CDR2 from the germline V gene are LNHDA and SQIVND (reference sequence). This CDR3 region has 16 residues. CDR3 sequence: CASTNRASGSADTQYF. The CDR3 DNA reads TGTGCCAGTACCAATAGGGCTAGCGGGAGCGCAGATACGCAGTATTTT.

The gene calls are TRBV18 and TRBJ2-2; D remains unclear. The CDR3 is made up of 13 amino acids. Trimming removed 6 bases from V and 3 bases from J, with 8 bases in between. CDR1 and CDR2 (germline): KGHSH, LQKENI. CDR3 nucleotides: TGTGCCAGCTCCCTCGCCGACACCGGGGAGCTGTTTTTT. The encoded protein is CASSLADTGELFF.

The gene calls are TRBV2 and TRBJ2-3; D possibly corresponds to TRBD2 (6 bases). Deletions cut 6 bases from V and 5 bases from J, with 15 bases between. Germline V gene data show CDR1 as SNHLY and CDR2 as FYNNEI. This CDR3 spans 14 amino acids. The CDR3 DNA reads as TGTGCCAGCAGGGAACGACTAGGTCAAGATACGCAGTATTTT. Translated, it gives CASRERLGQDTQYF.

The J gene is TRBJ1-1, the V gene TRBV7-9; 7 positions match TRBD1. Germline V gene lookup returns CDR1 SEHNR and CDR2 FQNEAQ (reference sequence). CDR3 length: 15 amino acids. J gave up 7 bases and V 5 bases, and 13 bases lay outside the gene matches. The CDR3, as DNA: TGTGCCAGCAGCATACCCGACAGGGCCCTAGGTGAAGCTTTCTTT. Its translation is CASSIPDRALGEAFF.

The genes are TRBV18 and TRBJ2-5, with a weak D call TRBD1 (5 bases). The length of the CDR3 is 13 residues. The germline V gene has CDR1 KGHSH and CDR2 LQKENI. V lost 2 bases, J lost 2 bases, and 6 bases lay in between. For the CDR3, the DNA is TGTGCCAGCTCACCAGACAGACAAGAGACCCAGTACTTC. This sequence encodes CASSPDRQETQYF.

The chain has TRBV7-2 and TRBJ2-1; 11 bases are shared with TRBD2. This CDR3 spans 14 amino acids. With 4 bases clipped from V and 15 bases from J, the junction kept 11 bases outside the gene matches. Germline V gene sequence: CDR1 SGHTA, CDR2 FQGNSA. DNA of the CDR3: TGTGCCAGCAGCTGGAATAGCGGGGGGGCCCAGCTGTTCTTC. Amino acid sequence: CASSWNSGGAQLFF.

This rearrangement joins TRBV2 to TRBJ1-1; perhaps TRBD1 as D (6 bases). The CDR3 loop spans 13 amino acids. The V end was cut by 10 bases, the J end by 1 base, with 13 bases between. Per germline, CDR1 SNHLY and CDR2 FYNNEI. CDR3 coding DNA: TGTGCCACGGCTGGACAGCCGAACACTGAAGCTTTCTTT. Translating it yields CATAGQPNTEAFF.

The CDR3 bases are TGTGCCAGCAGTTTACTCGGAACAGGGGGAAGCAATCAGCCCCAGCATTTT. Its protein product is CASSLLGTGGSNQPQHF. This rearrangement joins TRBV28 to TRBJ1-5; 8 positions match TRBD1. CDR3 length: 17 amino acids. In germline, CDR1 is MDHEN, CDR2 SYDVKM. V was clipped by 2 bases and J by 1 base; unmatched bases: 7.

This chain joins TRBV6-5 and TRBJ2-1; D possibly corresponds to TRBD2 (6 bases). V was shortened by 6 bases and J by 1 base, with 13 bases between the two germline ends. The CDR3 consists of 15 residues. Looked up from germline, CDR1 is MNHEY and CDR2 is SVGAGI. CDR3 nucleotide sequence: TGTGCCAGCAGCCTCGCGGGGAGTTCCTACAATGAGCAGTTCTTC. Translation gives CASSLAGSSYNEQFF.

J is TRBJ2-3 and V is TRBV24-1, with 7 bases fitting TRBD2. The CDR3 extends over 16 amino acids. Germline-derived CDR1 and CDR2 are KGHDR and SFDVKD. V lost 4 bases to trimming and J lost 3 bases; unmatched junction nucleotides: 9. CDR3: CATSDPGRETTDTQYF. DNA of the CDR3: TGTGCCACCAGTGACCCGGGGCGGGAGACTACAGATACGCAGTATTTT.

The gene calls are TRBV27 and TRBJ1-3; D is ambiguous. Germline V gives CDR1 MNHEY, CDR2 SMNVEV (reference sequence). This CDR3 has 13 residues. The V gene lost 5 bases and the J gene lost 0 bases, with 5 bases spanning the gap. The CDR3 DNA reads TGTGCCAGCAGTCCCCGCTCTGGAAACACCATATATTTT. Translating it yields CASSPRSGNTIYF.

The chain recombines TRBV5-4 with TRBJ2-1; the D gene is possibly TRBD2 (5 bases). This CDR3 comprises 15 residues. Trimming cost V 3 bases and J 0 bases, with 10 bases left between them. Germline V gives CDR1 SGHNT, CDR2 YYREEE (reference sequence). The CDR3 region has the DNA TGTGCCAGCAGCTCCCCACGGGGCTCCTACAATGAGCAGTTCTTC. Amino acids: CASSSPRGSYNEQFF.

This rearrangement joins TRBV11-2 to TRBJ1-1, with D possibly matching TRBD1 (6 bases). The CDR3 has 13 amino acids. Per the germline V gene, CDR1 is SGHAT and CDR2 is FQNNGV. CDR3 loop: CATRGGSVAEAFF. The DNA for the CDR3 is TGTGCGACCAGAGGGGGGTCGGTCGCTGAAGCTTTCTTT.